These T cell receptor beta chains were read from a single sample in a study of blood T cell repertoires in COVID-19. Assay: immunoSEQ multiplex PCR; the TCRdb copy retains only in-frame clones and omits some. The table lists 200,000 to 250,000 clones, 85% to 90% of them singletons, with 2.7% in the top ten. The sample comprised peripheral blood. The receptors were sampled from a woman in her sixties with acute or convalescent COVID-19. Both conserved end residues are trimmed from each CDR3. Each record gives: V gene, J gene, CDR3 protein.

TRBV27,TRBJ2-3,ASTDLPGRGLTDTQY
TRBV19,TRBJ1-1,ATRQSGNTEAF
TRBV7-2,TRBJ2-2,ASSLARESGELF
TRBV21-1,TRBJ2-7,ASSKSPGGISYEQY
TRBV5-1,TRBJ2-5,ASSPDGTSFQTQY
TRBV19,TRBJ2-1,ASSIDYSLAFLNEQF
TRBV6-2/TRBV6-3,TRBJ2-1,ASSYPTGPEQF
TRBV30,TRBJ1-5,AWQKDRGDQPQH
TRBV6-1,TRBJ1-2,ASSEGFLQRMDYGYT
TRBV6-1,TRBJ1-2,ASSERSGGWGGYT
TRBV10-2,TRBJ1-1,ASSERQGGAF
TRBV7-3,TRBJ2-3,ASSLRTGTTDTQY
TRBV6-1,TRBJ2-4,ASSEAQAGQNIQY
TRBV29-1,TRBJ2-1,SVAGLASYNEQF
TRBV4-1,TRBJ1-6,ASSPGTGRNSPLH
TRBV30,TRBJ1-3,AWSVRGIGNTIY
TRBV9,TRBJ1-3,ASSVEEGRGNTIY
TRBV28,TRBJ1-6,ASTSAGSHNSPLH
TRBV11-3,TRBJ2-1,ASSLRDSSYNEQF
TRBV3-1/TRBV3-2,TRBJ2-7,ASSRRGGARNEQY
TRBV7-9,TRBJ1-2,ASSSPTDPANYGYT
TRBV4-2,TRBJ2-1,ASSQGSRGSYNEQF
TRBV3-1/TRBV3-2,TRBJ2-7,ASSQLYRGGYEQY
TRBV10-3,TRBJ2-1,ATPGPPRGTRSRLNEQF
TRBV15,TRBJ2-1,ATSRRGTRPLAGQF
TRBV18,TRBJ2-1,ASSPGTSGGTTKSEQF
TRBV28,TRBJ2-7,ARELAGGCDEQY
TRBV7-2,TRBJ1-4,ASSFDRGTNEKLF
TRBV6-1,TRBJ1-5,ASSEAHYSNQPQH
TRBV5-1,TRBJ2-5,ASSLGLAGGLETQY
TRBV6-1,TRBJ2-3,ASSDATGGQDTQY
TRBV30,TRBJ1-2,AWSRQTGGAGYT
TRBV14,TRBJ1-2,ASSQDHDRAYGYT
TRBV9,TRBJ1-2,ASSTTNYGYT
TRBV6-6,TRBJ1-2,ASSWDRGMFGYT
TRBV10-3,TRBJ2-7,AISTQSGGSAHEQY
TRBV28,TRBJ1-1,AVDRQGTEAF
TRBV19,TRBJ2-3,ASSKKAGVFTDTQY
TRBV2,TRBJ1-5,ASREQGLPNQPQH
TRBV6-5,TRBJ1-2,ASSSDRANGYT
TRBV19,TRBJ2-6,ASKDRGLLSGANVLT
TRBV29-1,TRBJ1-4,SGLDRGQEKLF
TRBV4-2,TRBJ1-3,ASSQDLGGLSGNTIY
TRBV18,TRBJ2-3,ASSTDRGQWDTQY
TRBV7-9,TRBJ1-3,ASIPAGGGNTIY
TRBV28,TRBJ1-2,AIHPGTGFSGYT
TRBV29-1,TRBJ1-1,SAREDRVTEAF
TRBV19,TRBJ2-7,ASSRGQGGSYEQY
TRBV7-2,TRBJ2-2,ASSLGGSGTGELF
TRBV28,TRBJ1-2,ASSFQTIERDYGYT
TRBV6-5,TRBJ2-7,ASDKDRGWDEQY
TRBV7-2,TRBJ1-3,ASSLRRGASGNTIY
TRBV30,TRBJ2-5,AWSPGVDETQY
TRBV7-9,TRBJ2-7,ASSLVTGAYEQY
TRBV3-1/TRBV3-2,TRBJ1-1,ASSHDRVVTEAF
TRBV5-1,TRBJ2-2,ASSARQDFKAGELF
TRBV19,TRBJ1-2,ASSIVAGAYGYT